Listed below are T cell receptor beta chains from one sample, sequenced in a study of identical twins. TCRdb analysed the 5' RACE reads with MiXCR anew, one entry per CDR3 protein. The table records roughly 770,000 distinct CDR3 sequences, approximately 18% of them present only once. These data are also associated with another study on T cells expressing NK-cell markers.

The sequencing sample was made of PBMCs. The receptors shown here come from a woman between 18 and 29 years old in good health. The CDR3 runs from the conserved cysteine through the conserved F or W. The D gene is left open where the match is weak. Clone size, where shown, is once, few, many, or a class for clones that have expanded.

D	size	V	J	DNA	CDR3
TRBD1	few	TRBV7-9	TRBJ2-5	TGTGCCAGCAACTCATTCCGGGACAGGATTGAGACCCAGTACTTC	CASNSFRDRIETQYF
TRBD2	once	TRBV10-3	TRBJ2-1	TGTGCCACTCGAGGAGCGGGAGGGCCAGAAGGTGAGCAGTTCTTC	CATRGAGGPEGEQFF
NA	NA	TRBV12-3/TRBV12-4	TRBJ2-7	TGTGCCAGCAGTTTGGCGGAGACATCCTCCTACGAGCAGTACTTC	CASSLAETSSYEQYF
NA	few	TRBV10-3	TRBJ2-7	TGTGCCATCAGGGAGGACATCAACGAGCAGTACTTC	CAIREDINEQYF
NA	NA	TRBV3-1	TRBJ2-7	TGTGCCAGCAGCCAAGATCCCCGGACCCGCTACGAGCAGTACTTC	CASSQDPRTRYEQYF
TRBD2	few	TRBV7-9	TRBJ2-5	TGTGCCAGCAGTCCTAGCGGGAACCCAGAGACCCAGTACTTC	CASSPSGNPETQYF
NA	few	TRBV10-2	TRBJ1-3	TGCGCCAGCAGTCAGGGGCCGCCGGCTGGAAACACCATATATTTT	CASSQGPPAGNTIYF
NA	few	TRBV20-1	TRBJ2-1	TGCAGTGCTAGAGATGGAGACAATGAGCAGTTCTTC	CSARDGDNEQFF
NA	few	TRBV7-9	TRBJ1-6	TGTGCCGGGGGAAAGGACAGTCATAATTCACCCCTCCACTTT	CAGGKDSHNSPLHF
NA	few	TRBV4-3	TRBJ2-7	TGCGCCAGCAGCCAAGATTCCGGGGGAACCTACGAGCAGTACTTC	CASSQDSGGTYEQYF
NA	NA	TRBV29-1	TRBJ2-2	TGCAGCGTTGGATCCCGATACACCGGGGAGCTGTTTTTT	CSVGSRYTGELFF
TRBD2	few	TRBV7-2	TRBJ2-5	TGTGCCAGCAGCTTTCGCGCAGCGGGAGCCGCGGAGACCCAGTACTTC	CASSFRAAGAAETQYF
NA	few	TRBV20-1	TRBJ1-2	TGCAGTGCCACCAGACAAGGGGCCTTGAGCTACACCTTC	CSATRQGALSYTF
NA	NA	TRBV7-2	TRBJ1-1	TGTGCCAGCAGCTTAGTCGGTGAGGGTATGGGTTTCTTT	CASSLVGEGMGFF
NA	NA	TRBV11-1	TRBJ2-7	TGTGCCAGCAGCTTGGGCTTTACAGGGTTTGGATCGGACGAGCAGTACTTC	CASSLGFTGFGSDEQYF
TRBD1	NA	TRBV20-1	TRBJ1-2	TGCAGTGCGAGACTTCCCGGGACAGGGAACTATGGCTACACCTTC	CSARLPGTGNYGYTF
TRBD2	NA	TRBV5-5	TRBJ2-3	TGTGCCAGCAGCTTCCTGTGGGGGGGGAAAGATACGCAGTATTTT	CASSFLWGGKDTQYF
TRBD2	few	TRBV12-3/TRBV12-4	TRBJ2-7	TGTGCCAGCAGGTTAGCGGGACCCCTGTACGAGCAGTACTTC	CASRLAGPLYEQYF
TRBD2	NA	TRBV5-1	TRBJ2-2	TGCGCCAGCAGCTTTACACCTAGCGGGACCGGCGGGGAGCTGTTTTTT	CASSFTPSGTGGELFF
TRBD2	few	TRBV12-3/TRBV12-4	TRBJ2-3	TGTGCCAGCACTCAACGACTAGCGGGGTTAACAGATACGCAGTATTTT	CASTQRLAGLTDTQYF
TRBD1	NA	TRBV9	TRBJ1-4	TGTGCCAGCAGCACTCGGACAGGAATTAATGAAAAACTGTTTTTT	CASSTRTGINEKLFF
NA	NA	TRBV20-1	TRBJ1-6	TGCAGTGCTAGAGATCTTAGGGGGGGTAGTTTGACACCCCTCCACTTT	CSARDLRGGSLTPLHF
NA	few	TRBV20-1	TRBJ2-1	TGCAGTGCTAGAACACAGGGTATGAGAGTGGGTGAGCAGTTCTTC	CSARTQGMRVGEQFF
TRBD1	few	TRBV12-3/TRBV12-4	TRBJ1-4	TGTGCCAGCAGTTTAGGACCGGGACAGGGAAAGGAAAAACTGTTTTTT	CASSLGPGQGKEKLFF
NA	few	TRBV20-1	TRBJ2-5	TGCAGTGCTAGTTACCTCCTAGCAGCAGAGACCCAGTACTTC	CSASYLLAAETQYF
TRBD2	NA	TRBV20-1	TRBJ2-5	TGCAGTGCTGGCTACGGGGGGGGGGAGACCCAGTACTTC	CSAGYGGGETQYF
TRBD2	once	TRBV2	TRBJ2-4	TGTGCCAGCAGTGACGTAGCGGGGCCGCTAGCCAAAAACATTCAGTACTTC	CASSDVAGPLAKNIQYF
TRBD2	few	TRBV20-1	TRBJ2-5	TGCAGTGCCAGGCGGGGGATGGGGCGAGAGACCCAGTACTTC	CSARRGMGRETQYF
NA	NA	TRBV7-2	TRBJ2-3	TGTGCCAGCAGCTTTAGTGCTAAGGTGACGCAGTATTTT	CASSFSAKVTQYF
NA	few	TRBV12-3/TRBV12-4	TRBJ2-2	TGTGCCAGCAGCTCCTCGGGGTTGGTCACCGGGGAGCTGTTTTTT	CASSSSGLVTGELFF
NA	NA	TRBV9	TRBJ2-7	TGTGCCAGCAGCGTAGCAGGTGGACTGGACGAGCAGTACTTC	CASSVAGGLDEQYF
TRBD2	NA	TRBV4-3	TRBJ2-7	TGCGCCAGCAGCCAAGCCCGAAGACTAGCGGGAGGCTACGAGCAGTACTTC	CASSQARRLAGGYEQYF
NA	few	TRBV9	TRBJ2-5	TGTGCCAGCAGCGATAACAGGGAATTGGTCGAAGAGACCCAGTACTTC	CASSDNRELVEETQYF
TRBD1	few	TRBV10-3	TRBJ2-6	TGTGCCATCAGTGAGCCCCTACAGGGGGCCTTACGCTCTGGGGCCAACGTCCTGACTTTC	CAISEPLQGALRSGANVLTF
NA	few	TRBV18	TRBJ2-5	TGTGCCAGCTCACCACGGGGGAACCCCCAAGAGACCCAGTACTTC	CASSPRGNPQETQYF
NA	NA	TRBV9	TRBJ1-5	TGTGCCAGCGGCAGGGGAAGCAATCAGCCCCAGCATTTT	CASGRGSNQPQHF
NA	NA	TRBV24-1	TRBJ2-1	TGTGCCACCAGTGAATCGGCAGGGGCCCACTACAATGAGCAGTTCTTC	CATSESAGAHYNEQFF